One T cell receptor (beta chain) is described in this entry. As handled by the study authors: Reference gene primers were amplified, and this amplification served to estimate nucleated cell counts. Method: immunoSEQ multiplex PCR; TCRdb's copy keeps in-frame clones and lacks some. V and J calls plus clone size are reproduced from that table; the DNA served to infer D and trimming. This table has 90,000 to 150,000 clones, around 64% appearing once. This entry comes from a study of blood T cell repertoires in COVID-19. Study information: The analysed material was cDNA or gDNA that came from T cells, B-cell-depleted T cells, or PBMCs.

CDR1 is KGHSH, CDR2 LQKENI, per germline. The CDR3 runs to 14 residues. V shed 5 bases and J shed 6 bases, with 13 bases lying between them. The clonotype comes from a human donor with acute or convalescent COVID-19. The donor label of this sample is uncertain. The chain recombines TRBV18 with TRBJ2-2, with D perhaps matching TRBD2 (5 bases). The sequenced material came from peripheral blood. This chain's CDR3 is CASSSGPRAGELFF. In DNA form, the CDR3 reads TGTGCCAGCTCATCCGGGCCGCGGGCCGGGGAGCTGTTTTTT.